A single T cell receptor (beta chain) is shown here with its context. This sample was included in a study of blood T cell repertoires in COVID-19. At the level of the study: COVID-19 samples collected from the United States, Italy and Spain covered acute and convalescent phases. T cells, B-cell-depleted T cells, or PBMCs supplied cDNA or gDNA.

V lost 3 bases to trimming and J lost 7 bases; unmatched junction nucleotides: 4. CDR1 is MNHEY, CDR2 SMNVEV, per germline (reference sequence). This CDR3 has 14 residues. Original analysis: Amplification of reference gene primers provided the estimated nucleated cell counts. Some clones are missing from TCRdb's copy, which holds only in-frame ones; the method was immunoSEQ multiplex PCR. V and J calls and clone size come straight from that table; D and trimming were deduced from the DNA. The table records about 18,000 clones, 70% to 90% of them present only once. The TCR sequence derives from a man aged 35 to 55 with active COVID-19. Material: peripheral blood. The chain carries TRBV27 and TRBJ2-1; 9 bases are shared with TRBD1. CDR3 protein: CASSFGTGINEQFF. The CDR3 DNA sequence: TGTGCCAGCAGTTTCGGGACAGGGATAAATGAGCAGTTCTTC.